This T cell receptor (beta chain) was recovered during a study of blood T cell repertoires in COVID-19. The overall study: Some COVID-19 samples were acute and others convalescent; all came from the United States, Italy and Spain.

Authors' methods: Amplification of reference gene primers provided the estimated nucleated cell counts. The data were produced by immunoSEQ multiplex PCR, yet TCRdb's version contains in-frame clones alone and is incomplete. V and J calls and clone size are copied from that table; D and trimming were computed from the DNA. The sample holds roughly 120,000 clones; about 94% are singletons and the top ten take around 1.9%. The CDR3 sequence is 15 residues long. V gave up 2 bases and J gave up 2 bases; unmatched junction bases: 6. Looked up from germline, CDR1 is SGHRS and CDR2 is YFSETQ. Seattle-derived patients entered the study during active infection and were followed longitudinally.

This sequence originates from a man aged 45-65 years with COVID-19, enrolled during active disease. The J gene is TRBJ2-7, the V gene TRBV5-1, with 8 bases identical to TRBD2. The sample was peripheral blood. The CDR3 DNA reads TGCGCCAGCAGCTTAACTAGCGGTACCGCCTACGAGCAGTACTTC. Encoded protein: CASSLTSGTAYEQYF.